The subject of this entry is one TCR beta chain. Only in-frame clones appear in the TCRdb table, and some are missing; sequencing was by immunoSEQ multiplex PCR. The sample includes approximately 200,000 clones, 85% of them seen just once. This entry comes from a study of blood T cell repertoires in COVID-19. The junction had 15 bases not matched to a gene; V was cut back by 3 bases and J by 1 base. Germline-derived CDR1 and CDR2 are LNHDA and SQIVND (reference sequence). This CDR3 has 19 residues. The specimen sequenced was PBMCs or T cells enriched from blood (not recorded which). This chain joins TRBV19 and TRBJ2-7, with TRBD2 matching 10 bases. This TCR came from a man aged 40-55 years who had recovered from COVID-19. The CDR3 DNA follows: TGTGCCAGTAGTATGGGGGCTAGCGGGCTAGCGGGGGCGTCCTACGAGCAGTACTTC. Its protein product is CASSMGASGLAGASYEQYF.